Each of the 24 T cell receptor beta chains below was sequenced from the same sample in a study of blood T cell repertoires in COVID-19. The repertoire was sequenced with immunoSEQ multiplex PCR; TCRdb's copy has only in-frame clones and lacks some. Here the sample spans about 150,000 clones, around four fifths being singletons. Sequencing was carried out using peripheral blood. The receptors shown here come from a woman older than 75 with acute or convalescent COVID-19.

The chain uses TRBV30 and TRBJ2-1, with D maybe TRBD1 (5 bases). The CDR3 has 15 residues. The germline V and J ends were trimmed by 2 bases and 0 bases, with 11 bases remaining between them. From germline, CDR1 is GTSNPN and CDR2 SVGIG (reference sequence). The CDR3: CAWSPRAGSYNEQFF. CDR3 nucleotide sequence: TGTGCCTGGAGTCCCAGGGCCGGCTCCTACAATGAGCAGTTCTTC.

This clone occurred a few times. The gene calls are TRBV6-5 and TRBJ2-7; a possible D gene is TRBD2 (5 bases). CDR1 is MNHEY and CDR2 is SVGAGI in the germline V gene. Trimming shortened V by 0 bases and J by 3 bases, and 9 bases separated the two germline ends. The CDR3 extends over 14 amino acids. CDR3: CASSYSRASYEQYF. The CDR3 DNA reads as TGTGCCAGCAGTTACTCGAGGGCTAGCTACGAGCAGTACTTC.

This clone was observed a handful of times. The CDR3, as DNA: TGTGCCAGCAGCTTCCACGACGGGGCCGGGGGAGCTTTCTTT. Its protein is CASSFHDGAGGAFF. The rearrangement uses TRBV11-2 and TRBJ1-1; D is possibly TRBD1 (5 bases). Between the trimmed V and J ends, which lost 3 bases and 10 bases, there was a span of 18 bases. The CDR3 is made up of 14 amino acids. In germline, CDR1 is SGHAT, CDR2 FQNNGV.

V is TRBV19 and J is TRBJ1-4; possible D gene TRBD1, 6 bases. V was clipped by 7 bases and J by 1 base, with 10 bases between them. Germline CDR1 LNHDA, CDR2 SQIVND (reference sequence). The CDR3 spans 14 residues. CDR3 residues: CASTLQGTNEKLFF. CDR3 sequence (DNA): TGTGCCAGTACCTTACAGGGAACTAATGAAAAACTGTTTTTT.

This clone was observed once. This sequence joins TRBV7-2 and TRBJ1-1; D not resolved. The CDR3 contains 15 residues. CDR1 and CDR2 (germline): SGHTA, FQGNSA. The V and J ends lost 2 bases and 13 bases respectively, with 23 bases between them. The CDR3 sequence: CASSLNPPPDEQDFF. Here the CDR3 DNA reads TGTGCCAGCAGCTTAAATCCCCCGCCAGACGAGCAGGATTTCTTT.

The chain is built from TRBV5-1 and TRBJ2-1, with 13 bases identical to TRBD2. This CDR3 has 16 residues. With V trimmed by 4 bases and J by 5 bases, 6 bases remained unmatched. The germline V gene encodes CDR1 SGHRS and CDR2 YFSETQ. The CDR3 sequence: CASSLEGLAGDNEQFF. CDR3 coding DNA: TGCGCCAGCAGCCTGGAAGGACTAGCGGGAGACAATGAGCAGTTCTTC.

The chain combines TRBV6-5 with TRBJ1-6, with D perhaps TRBD1 (6 bases). The CDR3 sequence is 13 residues long. V shed 7 bases and J shed 9 bases, with 13 bases lying between them. CDR1 and CDR2 from the germline V gene are MNHEY and SVGAGI. CDR3 loop: CASNYRVSSPLHF. The DNA for the CDR3 is TGTGCCAGCAACTACAGGGTATCTTCACCCCTCCACTTT.

The chain couples TRBV11-3 to TRBJ2-3; D remains ambiguous. The CDR3 sequence is 14 residues long. Germline V gene data show CDR1 as SGHNT and CDR2 as YENEEA. With 3 bases removed from V and 2 bases from J, the gap between germline ends came to 9 bases. The CDR3 is CASSLRGVTDTQYF. DNA for the CDR3: TGTGCCAGCAGCTTGCGCGGAGTCACAGATACGCAGTATTTT.

To note about this clone: Mismatch with germline at one junction end may stem from a read error. The V and J genes are TRBV11-2 and TRBJ1-3; no clear D gene. This CDR3 is built from 11 residues. Germline V gene data show CDR1 as SGHAT and CDR2 as FQNNGV. CDR3 coding DNA: TGTGCCAGCAGCCTTGGAGACACCATATATTTT. Residues: CASSLGDTIYF.

This chain links TRBV9 with TRBJ2-7, with a weak D call TRBD2 (6 bases). Trimming stripped 2 bases from V and 1 base from J, with 16 bases between. This CDR3 has 16 amino acids. Germline CDR1 SGDLS, CDR2 YYNGEE. The CDR3 bases are TGTGCCAGCAGCGTCTCCGGGACTTCGATATCCTACGAGCAGTACTTC. Protein sequence: CASSVSGTSISYEQYF.

The sample holds a few counts of this clone. V and J are TRBV14 and TRBJ2-3; no clear D. The CDR3 covers 13 residues. Trimming shortened V by 0 bases and J by 5 bases, and 6 bases separated the two germline ends. Germline V lookup: CDR1 SGHDN, CDR2 FVKESK. The CDR3 DNA is TGTGCCAGCAGCCAAGATTACGGAGATACGCAGTATTTT. This encodes CASSQDYGDTQYF.

This clone was recorded once. The V and J genes are TRBV19 and TRBJ1-1; D might be TRBD1 (6 bases). Germline CDR1 and CDR2: LNHDA and SQIVND (reference sequence). The CDR3 sequence is 13 residues long. Trimming left V 5 bases short and J 7 bases short, with 14 bases between. The CDR3 coding sequence is TGTGCCAGTAGTGAGGACAGAGGCTATGAAGCTTTCTTT. Amino acid sequence: CASSEDRGYEAFF.

The chain couples TRBV9 to TRBJ2-1, with 7 bases identical to TRBD2. The CDR3 runs 15 residues. V trimming: 0 bases; J trimming: 3 bases; junction bases outside the gene matches: 3. Germline lookup yields CDR1 SGDLS and CDR2 YYNGEE. This CDR3 reads CASSVEWEGYNEQFF. Written as DNA, the CDR3 is TGTGCCAGCAGCGTAGAATGGGAGGGCTACAATGAGCAGTTCTTC.

This clone was seen more than once but under ten times. The V call is TRBV3-1 (or the pseudogene TRBV3-2), the J call TRBJ2-3; 8 bases are a match to TRBD2. The V gene end was trimmed by 4 bases and the J gene end by 6 bases; junction bases not matched to a gene: 12. This CDR3 comprises 16 residues. Germline V CDR1 and CDR2: LGHDT, YNNKEL (reference sequence). The CDR3: CASSPPRGGGFDTQYF. The CDR3 DNA sequence: TGTGCCAGCAGCCCACCCCGGGGGGGCGGGTTTGATACGCAGTATTTT.

The chain is built from TRBV18 and TRBJ1-1; D gene ambiguous. The germline V gene has CDR1 KGHSH and CDR2 LQKENI. Trimming cost V 3 bases and J 0 bases, with 14 bases left between them. This CDR3 is built from 16 residues. The CDR3 nucleotides are TGTGCCAGCTCACCTACCACGCGAACAGTGAACACTGAAGCTTTCTTT. Protein: CASSPTTRTVNTEAFF.

This chain links TRBV19 with TRBJ1-4; D remains ambiguous. Germline V gene sequence: CDR1 LNHDA, CDR2 SQIVND (reference sequence). The CDR3 contains 14 residues. Between the trimmed V and J ends, which lost 7 bases and 3 bases, there was a span of 12 bases. The CDR3 here is CASMRGSPNEKLFF. The CDR3 DNA is TGTGCCAGTATGCGGGGTAGCCCTAATGAAAAACTGTTTTTT.

This chain uses TRBV7-3 with TRBJ2-3; the D is unclear. Trimming cost V 5 bases and J 0 bases, with 12 bases left between them. The CDR3 sequence is 15 residues long. Germline V lookup: CDR1 SGHTA, CDR2 FQGTGA. The CDR3 region is CASSPQASSTDTQYF. DNA for the CDR3: TGTGCCAGCAGCCCCCAGGCATCTAGCACAGATACGCAGTATTTT.

This clone was picked up one time. This chain joins TRBV7-8 and TRBJ2-5; 14 bases map to TRBD2. The germline V gene encodes CDR1 SGHVS and CDR2 FQNEAQ. The CDR3 has 16 amino acids. V shed 3 bases, J shed 5 bases, and the junction held 5 bases outside the gene matches. The CDR3 DNA reads as TGTGCCAGCAGCTTCGGGACTAGCGGGAGTGGGGAGACCCAGTACTTC. Protein product: CASSFGTSGSGETQYF.

There are a few counts of this clone. V gene TRBV18 combines with J gene TRBJ1-5; D perhaps matches TRBD1 (5 bases). The germline V gene has CDR1 KGHSH and CDR2 LQKENI. V was trimmed by 5 bases and J by 6 bases, leaving 17 bases between them. The CDR3 sequence is 15 residues long. The CDR3 DNA sequence: TGTGCCAGCTCAGGTGGCGGGAGTGGGGGTCAGCCCCAGCATTTT. Encoded protein: CASSGGGSGGQPQHF.

This clone was detected once. The chain employs TRBV4-1 and TRBJ2-3; 10 bases align to TRBD1. This CDR3 has 18 amino acids. J gave up 1 base and V 1 base, and 8 bases lay outside the gene matches. CDR1 and CDR2 (germline): MGHRA, YSYEKL. This CDR3 is CASSQGLTGGVGTDTQYF. The DNA for the CDR3 is TGCGCCAGCAGCCAAGGCCTGACAGGGGGCGTCGGCACAGATACGCAGTATTTT.

V gene TRBV19 combines with J gene TRBJ2-7; D perhaps matches TRBD1 (5 bases). Germline V gene data show CDR1 as LNHDA and CDR2 as SQIVND (reference sequence). CDR3 length equals 15 residues. Trimming took 5 bases from V and 2 from J, leaving 16 bases between them. The DNA of the CDR3 is TGTGCCAGTAGTGGCCCCCAGGACAACACCTACGAGCAGTACTTC. Translation: CASSGPQDNTYEQYF.

The rearrangement uses TRBV14 and TRBJ2-7; D may be TRBD1 (6 bases). Germline loops: CDR1 SGHDN, CDR2 FVKESK. CDR3 length: 14 residues. V gave up 3 bases and J gave up 7 bases, with 16 bases separating them. Here the CDR3 reads CASSHLPGHGEQYF. The CDR3 region has the DNA TGTGCCAGCAGCCACCTGCCGGGACACGGAGAGCAGTACTTC.

V gene TRBV6-2 or TRBV6-3 combines with J gene TRBJ1-2; 7 nucleotides line up with TRBD1. CDR1 MNHEY and CDR2 SVGEGT come from the germline V gene. This CDR3 contains 14 residues. The V gene end was trimmed by 4 bases and the J gene end by 4 bases; junction bases not matched to a gene: 6. The CDR3 DNA is TGTGCCAGCAGTTTAGACAGGGTCTCCTATGGCTACACCTTC. Its protein product is CASSLDRVSYGYTF.

V usage is TRBV5-1 and J usage is TRBJ1-1, with D hard to call. There are 15 residues in the CDR3. Germline assignment: CDR1 SGHRS and CDR2 YFSETQ. Trimming removed 4 bases from V and 0 bases from J, with 13 bases in between. The DNA of the CDR3 is TGCGCCAGCAGCACCGGTTGGGAGCTGAACACTGAAGCTTTCTTT. It codes for CASSTGWELNTEAFF.